This entry lists 29 T cell receptor beta chains sequenced from one sample in a study of cytomegalovirus exposure and HLA in healthy donors. PCR was performed using 60 Vbeta and 13 Jbeta primers. Here immunoSEQ multiplex PCR was the method, and the copy in TCRdb shows in-frame clones only, minus some. The table lists 120,000 to 150,000 clones, approximately 82% of them singletons, with roughly 3.2% in the top ten. Specimen: PBMCs. The receptors stem from a man aged 18 to 29 in good health and CMV-seropositive.

The CDR3 DNA sequence: TGCGCCAGCAGCCATAAGGACAGGACGGCCGACGAGCAGTACTTC. This translates into CASSHKDRTADEQYF. V and J are TRBV4-1 and TRBJ2-7, with 7 bases aligning to TRBD1. The J segment lost 5 bases and the V segment lost 3 bases, leaving 10 bases of the junction unmatched. The CDR3 is 15 residues long. The germline V gene has CDR1 MGHRA and CDR2 YSYEKL.

The rearrangement joins TRBV27 to TRBJ1-1; no clear D gene. Germline V lookup: CDR1 MNHEY, CDR2 SMNVEV (reference sequence). The V gene lost 3 bases and the J gene lost 0 bases, with 5 bases spanning the gap. This CDR3 comprises 13 residues. In DNA, the CDR3 is TGTGCCAGCAGTTTTGAGCTGAACACTGAAGCTTTCTTT. Its protein product is CASSFELNTEAFF.

V and J are TRBV28 and TRBJ2-1; 7 positions match TRBD2. The ends lost 3 bases at V and 4 bases at J; junction bases unmatched: 6. There are 15 residues in the CDR3. Germline CDR1 reads MDHEN; CDR2 reads SYDVKM. The CDR3 coding sequence is TGTGCCAGCAGTTTGTCTAGCGGAAGATACAATGAGCAGTTCTTC. Amino acids: CASSLSSGRYNEQFF.

In the case of this clone: One end of the junction is discordant with germline, which a read error may explain. The chain recombines TRBV5-1 with TRBJ1-5, with D tentatively TRBD1 (6 bases). The CDR3 has 13 residues. CDR1 is SGHRS and CDR2 is YFSETQ in the germline V gene. CDR3 nucleotides: TGCGCCAGCAGGTTGGAGGGGGATCAGCCCCAGCATTTT. The encoded protein is CASRLEGDQPQHF.

The V and J genes are TRBV5-1 and TRBJ2-7; 13 nucleotides align to TRBD2. The V and J ends lost 7 bases and 2 bases, in that order; junction bases with no gene match: 15. In germline, CDR1 is SGHRS, CDR2 YFSETQ. There are 18 residues in the CDR3. DNA of the CDR3: TGCGCCAGCTCCTATGGGACTAGCGGGATGGGTAGGGCCTACGAGCAGTACTTC. Encoded protein: CASSYGTSGMGRAYEQYF.

The chain is built from TRBV9 and TRBJ2-7, with 9 bases lining up with TRBD2. Germline loops: CDR1 SGDLS, CDR2 YYNGEE. V shed 2 bases, J shed 2 bases, and the junction held 2 bases outside the gene matches. CDR3 length: 14 amino acids. This CDR3 reads CASSVTSGAYEQYF. The DNA of the CDR3 is TGTGCCAGCAGCGTGACTAGCGGTGCCTACGAGCAGTACTTC. Drawing the rest from reference TRBV9 and TRBJ2-7, the complete variable domain is DSGVTQTPKHLITATGQRVTLRCSPRSGDLSVYWYQQSLDQGLQFLIQYYNGEERAKGNILERFSAQQFPDLHSELNLSSLELGDSALYFCASSVTSGAYEQYFGPGTRLTVT.

J is TRBJ2-5 and V is TRBV4-1; D is uncertain. Germline CDR1 is MGHRA and CDR2 is YSYEKL. Trimming removed 3 bases from V and 7 bases from J, with 18 bases in between. CDR3 size: 15 residues. The CDR3 bases are TGCGCCAGCAGCCAGCCCGACCCTAGTGAAGGGACCCAGTACTTC. Its protein product is CASSQPDPSEGTQYF.

V usage is TRBV28 and J usage is TRBJ1-1; D might be TRBD1 (6 bases). The CDR3 extends over 14 amino acids. Germline CDR1 and CDR2: MDHEN and SYDVKM. Trimming stripped 6 bases from V and 1 base from J, with 12 bases between. CDR3 DNA sequence: TGTGCCAGCAGCACGGGACATAAGAACACTGAAGCTTTCTTT. Translated: CASSTGHKNTEAFF.

The chain uses TRBV6-5 and TRBJ2-5; the match to TRBD1 covers 8 bases. V shed 0 bases and J 5 bases; nucleotides not matched to a gene: 5. This CDR3 contains 15 residues. From germline, CDR1 is MNHEY and CDR2 SVGAGI. Here the CDR3 DNA reads TGTGCCAGCAGTTACTCCGCAGGGGGCTACGAGACCCAGTACTTC. Its protein is CASSYSAGGYETQYF.

The CDR3 spells CASSEIDRVGEQYF. The CDR3 region has the DNA TGTGCCAGCAGTGAAATAGACAGGGTGGGCGAGCAGTACTTC. This chain connects TRBV6-1 to TRBJ2-7, with 7 nucleotides matching TRBD1. This CDR3 has 14 residues. Looked up from germline, CDR1 is MNHNS and CDR2 is SASEGT. After removal of 2 bases from V and 6 bases from J, the junction contained 7 bases not matched to a gene.

The J gene is TRBJ2-7, the V gene TRBV19; 9 nucleotides match TRBD1. With V trimmed by 5 bases and J by 1 base, 3 bases remained unmatched. Germline V gene data show CDR1 as LNHDA and CDR2 as SQIVND (reference sequence). The CDR3 has 14 amino acids. The CDR3 spells CASSPGTGSYEQYF. The CDR3 DNA reads TGTGCCAGTAGTCCTGGGACAGGGTCCTACGAGCAGTACTTC.

The rearrangement uses TRBV4-2 and TRBJ2-7; D might be TRBD2 (6 bases). The CDR3 totals 17 residues. Germline V gene data show CDR1 as LGHNA and CDR2 as YNFKEQ. Trimming took off 4 bases at V and 0 bases at J, with 19 bases between the two ends. This CDR3 is CASSPNGIQRASYEQYF. For the CDR3, the DNA is TGTGCCAGCAGCCCCAACGGGATCCAGCGGGCCTCCTACGAGCAGTACTTC.

The chain is built from TRBV4-2 and TRBJ2-3; D not certain. The CDR3 has 15 amino acids. Trimming took 1 base from V and 1 from J, leaving 9 bases between them. Germline lookup yields CDR1 LGHNA and CDR2 YNFKEQ. The CDR3 here is CASSQGGVGTDTQYF. The CDR3 DNA sequence: TGTGCCAGCAGCCAAGGCGGAGTAGGCACAGATACGCAGTATTTT.

The chain joins TRBV5-1 to TRBJ2-4; unclear D gene. V lost 5 bases, J lost 0 bases, and 6 bases lay in between. The V gene's germline CDR1 is SGHRS and CDR2 YFSETQ. The CDR3 is 13 residues long. Here the CDR3 DNA reads TGCGCCAGCAGGTCTCTAGCCAAAAACATTCAGTACTTC. Its translation: CASRSLAKNIQYF.

This chain joins TRBV18 and TRBJ2-3; 12 bases align to TRBD1. CDR3 size: 15 residues. Germline V gene sequence: CDR1 KGHSH, CDR2 LQKENI. The ends lost 5 bases at V and 6 bases at J; junction bases unmatched: 6. The CDR3 region has the DNA TGTGCCAGCTCATCCGGGACAGGGGGCTCGGATACGCAGTATTTT. The encoded protein is CASSSGTGGSDTQYF. The variable domain in full, completed from reference TRBV18 and TRBJ2-3, reads NAGVMQNPRHLVRRRGQEARLRCSPMKGHSHVYWYRQLPEEGLKFMVYLQKENIIDESGMPKERFSAEFPKEGPSILRIQQVVRGDSAAYFCASSSGTGGSDTQYFGPGTRLTVL.

J is TRBJ1-1 and V is TRBV28; 8 bases are a match to TRBD1. V was clipped by 2 bases and J by 1 base; unmatched bases: 15. The CDR3 sequence is 19 residues long. CDR1 MDHEN and CDR2 SYDVKM come from the germline V gene. Here the CDR3 reads CASSLPQIPGQAWNTEAFF. CDR3 DNA sequence: TGTGCCAGCAGTTTACCTCAAATACCGGGACAGGCTTGGAACACTGAAGCTTTCTTT. The full variable domain, with the rest looked up from reference TRBV28 and TRBJ1-1, is DVKVTQSSRYLVKRTGEKVFLECVQDMDHENMFWYRQDPGLGLRLIYFSYDVKMKEKGDIPEGYSVSREKKERFSLILESASTNQTSMYLCASSLPQIPGQAWNTEAFFGQGTRLTVV.

The table lists this clone with a few counts. This rearrangement joins TRBV27 to TRBJ2-5; tentatively, D is TRBD1 (6 bases). The end of the DNA aligns better with TRBJ2-7, so the J call may be wrong. This CDR3 region has 13 residues. Germline V gene sequence: CDR1 MNHEY, CDR2 SMNVEV (reference sequence). Here the CDR3 reads CASRWGPGGEQYF. DNA of the CDR3: TGTGCCAGCAGGTGGGGGCCCGGCGGCGAGCAGTACTTC.

The J gene is TRBJ1-1, the V gene TRBV2; 7 nucleotides match TRBD1. The CDR3 covers 14 residues. V shed 5 bases, J shed 1 base, and the junction held 4 bases outside the gene matches. Germline assignment: CDR1 SNHLY and CDR2 FYNNEI. The CDR3 loop reads CASSRQGENTEAFF. The CDR3 DNA sequence: TGTGCCAGCAGTAGACAGGGTGAGAACACTGAAGCTTTCTTT.

This chain links TRBV11-2 with TRBJ1-1, with D maybe TRBD1 (5 bases). Germline lookup yields CDR1 SGHAT and CDR2 FQNNGV. The germline V and J ends were trimmed by 0 bases and 9 bases, with 8 bases remaining between them. The CDR3 spans 12 residues. The CDR3 region is CASSLDRVKAFF. The CDR3 nucleotides read TGTGCCAGCAGCTTAGACAGGGTCAAAGCTTTCTTT.

This clone was found a few times. The chain joins TRBV7-9 to TRBJ2-7; TRBD1 agrees at 8 bases. V trimming: 8 bases; J trimming: 6 bases; junction bases outside the gene matches: 12. The CDR3 length is 14 residues. Germline CDR1 is SEHNR and CDR2 is FQNEAQ (reference sequence). The CDR3 loop is CASEEGTGVGEQYF. CDR3 DNA sequence: TGTGCCAGCGAGGAAGGGACAGGCGTCGGCGAGCAGTACTTC.

The V call is TRBV19, the J call TRBJ1-2; weak D call: TRBD1 (6 bases). The CDR3 is made up of 14 amino acids. Trimming pared 1 base from V and 0 bases from J, leaving 6 bases between. The germline gives CDR1 LNHDA, CDR2 SQIVND (reference sequence). Written as DNA, the CDR3 is TGTGCCAGTAGTATAGCAGGGGCTAACTATGGCTACACCTTC. As protein: CASSIAGANYGYTF.

This clone is deemed large. The genes are TRBV4-1 and TRBJ1-2; no reliable D call. Trimming removed 8 bases from V and 4 bases from J, with 5 bases in between. This CDR3 is 10 amino acids long. Germline-derived CDR1 and CDR2 are MGHRA and YSYEKL. The CDR3 loop is CASRGYGYTF. Here the CDR3 DNA reads TGCGCCAGCCGAGGCTATGGCTACACCTTC.

The chain is built from TRBV11-2 and TRBJ2-7, with 13 nucleotides matching TRBD2. The CDR3 has 14 residues. V lost 5 bases to trimming and J lost 4 bases; unmatched junction nucleotides: 2. Germline V gene lookup returns CDR1 SGHAT and CDR2 FQNNGV. CDR3 coding DNA: TGTGCCAGCAGCAAACTAGCGGGAGGGTACGAGCAGTACTTC. Translated, it gives CASSKLAGGYEQYF.

The genes are TRBV19 and TRBJ1-1; possibly TRBD1 for D (6 bases). Germline CDR1 and CDR2: LNHDA and SQIVND (reference sequence). The V and J ends lost 1 base and 1 base respectively, with 7 bases between them. This CDR3 contains 14 residues. DNA for the CDR3: TGTGCCAGTAGTATAGGGGGACAGAACACTGAAGCTTTCTTT. Translating gives CASSIGGQNTEAFF.

The chain is built from TRBV6-5 and TRBJ2-1; TRBD2 might be the D (6 bases). Germline CDR1 is MNHEY and CDR2 is SVGAGI. There are 12 residues in the CDR3. V lost 5 bases and J lost 11, with 13 bases in between. The CDR3 is CASSGGTIKQFF. CDR3 nucleotides: TGTGCCAGCAGTGGGGGGACCATCAAGCAGTTCTTC.

The chain is built from TRBV5-1 and TRBJ2-2; 7 bases map to TRBD2. Germline lookup yields CDR1 SGHRS and CDR2 YFSETQ. J was trimmed by 0 bases and V by 2 bases; bases with no gene match: 7. This CDR3 contains 17 residues. The CDR3 loop is CASSFYTTSSNTGELFF. Here the CDR3 DNA reads TGCGCCAGCAGCTTCTATACGACTAGCTCGAACACCGGGGAGCTGTTTTTT.

In its sample, this clone was seen a few times. The V call is TRBV18, the J call TRBJ2-3; the D gene is possibly TRBD1 (5 bases). The V end lost 2 bases, the J end lost 2 bases, and 17 bases lay between the germline ends. This CDR3 has 17 residues. Germline CDR1 KGHSH, CDR2 LQKENI. CDR3: CASSPEDTPGPTDTQYF. In DNA, the CDR3 is TGTGCCAGCTCACCAGAGGACACCCCTGGGCCCACAGATACGCAGTATTTT.

The CDR3 is CASSRLAGGLYEQFF. The CDR3, as DNA: TGTGCCAGCAGCCGACTAGCGGGAGGATTGTATGAGCAGTTCTTC. The chain employs TRBV6-5 and TRBJ2-1, with 13 positions matching TRBD2. Germline assignment: CDR1 MNHEY and CDR2 SVGAGI. The CDR3 is made up of 15 amino acids. Unmatched junction bases numbered 7, after V lost 6 bases and J lost 8 bases.

V usage is TRBV18 and J usage is TRBJ2-1, with TRBD2 matching 8 bases. V gave up 6 bases and J gave up 6 bases; unmatched junction bases: 7. CDR1 and CDR2 (germline): KGHSH, LQKENI. This CDR3 region has 14 residues. CDR3 coding DNA: TGTGCCAGCTCCCCGGGACTAGTTCTCAATGAGCAGTTCTTC. It codes for CASSPGLVLNEQFF.